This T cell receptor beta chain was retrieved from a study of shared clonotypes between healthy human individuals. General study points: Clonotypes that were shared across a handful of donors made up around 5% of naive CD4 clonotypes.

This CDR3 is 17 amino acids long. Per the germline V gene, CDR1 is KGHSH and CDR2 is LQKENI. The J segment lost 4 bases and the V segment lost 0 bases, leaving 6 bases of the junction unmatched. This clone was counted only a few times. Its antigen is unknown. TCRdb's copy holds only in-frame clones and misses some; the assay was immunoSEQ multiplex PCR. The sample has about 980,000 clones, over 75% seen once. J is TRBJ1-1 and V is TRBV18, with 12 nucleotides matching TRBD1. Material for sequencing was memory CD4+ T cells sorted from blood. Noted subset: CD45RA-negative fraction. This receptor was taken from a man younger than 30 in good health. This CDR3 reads CASSPPGTGGSGTEAFF. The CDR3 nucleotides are TGTGCCAGCTCACCACCAGGGACAGGGGGCTCGGGCACTGAAGCTTTCTTT.